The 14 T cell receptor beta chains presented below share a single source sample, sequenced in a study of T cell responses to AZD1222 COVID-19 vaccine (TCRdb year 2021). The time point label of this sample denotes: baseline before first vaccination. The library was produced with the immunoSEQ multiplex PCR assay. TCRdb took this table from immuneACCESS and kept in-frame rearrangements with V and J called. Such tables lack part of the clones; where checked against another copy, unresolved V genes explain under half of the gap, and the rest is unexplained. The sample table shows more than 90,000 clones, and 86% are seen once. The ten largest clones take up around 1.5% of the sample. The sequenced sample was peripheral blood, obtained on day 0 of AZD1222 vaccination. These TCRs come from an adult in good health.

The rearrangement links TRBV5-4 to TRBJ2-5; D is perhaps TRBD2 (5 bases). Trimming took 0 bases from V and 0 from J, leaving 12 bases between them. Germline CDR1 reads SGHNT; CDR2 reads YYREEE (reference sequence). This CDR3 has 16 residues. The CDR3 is CASSLEGGRDQETQYF. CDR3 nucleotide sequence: TGTGCCAGCAGCTTGGAGGGTGGGCGGGACCAAGAGACCCAGTACTTC.

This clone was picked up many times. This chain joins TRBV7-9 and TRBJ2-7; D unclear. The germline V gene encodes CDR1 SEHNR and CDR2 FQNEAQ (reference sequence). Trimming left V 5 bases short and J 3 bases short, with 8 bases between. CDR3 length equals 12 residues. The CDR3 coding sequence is TGTGCCAGCAGCCCAACGGACTACGAGCAGTACTTC. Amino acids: CASSPTDYEQYF.

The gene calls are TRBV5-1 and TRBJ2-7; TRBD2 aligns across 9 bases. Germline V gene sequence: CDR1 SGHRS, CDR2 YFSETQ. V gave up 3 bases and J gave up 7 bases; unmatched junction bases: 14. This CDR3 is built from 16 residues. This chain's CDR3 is CASSSVLGLARGEQYF. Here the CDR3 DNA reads TGCGCCAGCAGCTCAGTCCTGGGACTAGCCCGGGGGGAGCAGTACTTC. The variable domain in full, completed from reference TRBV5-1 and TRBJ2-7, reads KAGVTQTPRYLIKTRGQQVTLSCSPISGHRSVSWYQQTPGQGLQFLFEYFSETQRNKGNFPGRFSGRQFSNSRSEMNVSTLELGDSALYLCASSSVLGLARGEQYFGPGTRLTVT.

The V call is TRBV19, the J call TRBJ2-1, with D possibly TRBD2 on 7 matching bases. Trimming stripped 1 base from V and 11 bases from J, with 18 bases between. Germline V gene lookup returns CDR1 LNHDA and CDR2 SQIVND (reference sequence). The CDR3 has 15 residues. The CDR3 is CASSIGGGGLGKQFF. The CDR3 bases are TGTGCCAGTAGTATAGGGGGCGGGGGCCTGGGGAAGCAGTTCTTC.

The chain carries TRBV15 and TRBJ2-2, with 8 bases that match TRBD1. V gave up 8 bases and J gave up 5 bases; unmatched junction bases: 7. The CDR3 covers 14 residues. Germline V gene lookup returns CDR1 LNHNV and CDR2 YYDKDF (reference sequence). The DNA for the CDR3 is TGTGCCACCGAGCAGGGGGCTCGGACCGGGGAGCTGTTTTTT. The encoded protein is CATEQGARTGELFF.

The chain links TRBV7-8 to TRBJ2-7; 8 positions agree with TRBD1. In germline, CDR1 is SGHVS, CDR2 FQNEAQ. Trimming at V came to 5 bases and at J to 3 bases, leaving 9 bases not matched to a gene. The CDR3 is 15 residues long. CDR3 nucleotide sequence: TGTGCCAGCAGCGGTCCCGGGACAGGTTTCTACGAGCAGTACTTC. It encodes CASSGPGTGFYEQYF.

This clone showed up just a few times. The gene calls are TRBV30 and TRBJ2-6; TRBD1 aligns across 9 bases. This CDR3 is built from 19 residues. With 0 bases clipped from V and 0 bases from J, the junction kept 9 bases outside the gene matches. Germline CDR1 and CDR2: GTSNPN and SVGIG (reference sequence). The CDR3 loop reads CAWSVRGTGISSGANVLTF. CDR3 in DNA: TGTGCCTGGAGTGTTAGGGGGACAGGGATAAGCTCTGGGGCCAACGTCCTGACTTTC.

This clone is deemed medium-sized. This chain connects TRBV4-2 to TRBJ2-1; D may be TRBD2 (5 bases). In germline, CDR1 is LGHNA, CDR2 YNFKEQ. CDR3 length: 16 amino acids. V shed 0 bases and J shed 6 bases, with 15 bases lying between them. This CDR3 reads CASSQDKAGGRNEQFF. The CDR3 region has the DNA TGTGCCAGCAGCCAAGATAAGGCGGGCGGCCGCAATGAGCAGTTCTTC.

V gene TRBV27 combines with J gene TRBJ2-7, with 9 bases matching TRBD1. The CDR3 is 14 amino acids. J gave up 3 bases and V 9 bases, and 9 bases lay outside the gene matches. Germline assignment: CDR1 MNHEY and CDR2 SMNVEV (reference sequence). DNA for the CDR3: TGTGCCAGGCTACAGGGGGCGCCGTACTACGAGCAGTACTTC. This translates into CARLQGAPYYEQYF.

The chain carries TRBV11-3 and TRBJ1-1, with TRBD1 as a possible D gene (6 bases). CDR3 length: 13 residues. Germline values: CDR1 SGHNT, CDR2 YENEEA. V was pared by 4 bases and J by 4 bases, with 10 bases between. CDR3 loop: CASSSDSATEAFF. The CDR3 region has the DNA TGTGCCAGCAGCTCGGACAGTGCCACTGAAGCTTTCTTT.

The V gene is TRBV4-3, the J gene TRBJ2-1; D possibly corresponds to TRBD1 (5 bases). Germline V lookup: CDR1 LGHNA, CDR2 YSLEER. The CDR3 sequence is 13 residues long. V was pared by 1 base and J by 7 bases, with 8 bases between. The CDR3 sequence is CASSQGPGNEQFF. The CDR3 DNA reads TGCGCCAGCAGCCAAGGTCCAGGGAATGAGCAGTTCTTC.

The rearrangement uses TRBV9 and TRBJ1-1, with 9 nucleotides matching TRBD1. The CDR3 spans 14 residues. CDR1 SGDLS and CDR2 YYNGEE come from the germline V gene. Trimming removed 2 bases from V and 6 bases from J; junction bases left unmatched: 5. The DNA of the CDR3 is TGTGCCAGCAGCGTTTTTACAGGGGGCGCTGAAGCTTTCTTT. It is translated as CASSVFTGGAEAFF.

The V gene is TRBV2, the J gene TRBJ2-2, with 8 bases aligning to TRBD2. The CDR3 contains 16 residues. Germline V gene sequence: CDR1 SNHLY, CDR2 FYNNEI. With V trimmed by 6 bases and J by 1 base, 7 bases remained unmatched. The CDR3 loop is CASSGLAFWNTGELFF. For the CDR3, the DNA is TGTGCCAGCAGCGGACTAGCTTTTTGGAACACCGGGGAGCTGTTTTTT.

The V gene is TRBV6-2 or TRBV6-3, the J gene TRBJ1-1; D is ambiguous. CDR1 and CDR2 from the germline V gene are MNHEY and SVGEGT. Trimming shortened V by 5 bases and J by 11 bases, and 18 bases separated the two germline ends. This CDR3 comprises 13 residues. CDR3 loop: CASSRDSHGGAFF. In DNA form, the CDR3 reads TGTGCCAGCAGTCGTGATAGCCACGGCGGGGCTTTCTTT.